This paragraph covers one T cell receptor beta chain sequence. Its recognized antigen is unknown. The junction shows a germline mismatch at one end, possibly a read error. Donors were a few dozen systemically healthy Caucasian individuals from Russia aged roughly 6 to 95 years. Around 10 milliliters of peripheral blood were collected from each donor into EDTA-treated Vacutainer tubes. PBMCs were isolated by Ficoll-Paque density-gradient centrifugation, with at least 7 million obtained per sample. Total RNA was extracted from PBMCs with Trizol reagent, with at least 6 micrograms obtained per sample. The percentages of naive CD45RAhigh/CD27high T cells were determined by flow cytometry on a PBMC aliquot from every donor. Measured from the cysteine to the phenylalanine, the CDR3 is 11 residues long. Only CDR3 DNA is held: 33 bases, read in frame from base 1. The germline V gene encodes CDR1 MNHEY and CDR2 SVGAGI.

Library method: 5' RACE. The sample was run on an Illumina HiSeq 2500. The second PCR ran for about 6 to 12 cycles and used a J-beta primer mix along with a sample-barcoded 5' primer. A unique molecular identifier was introduced onto each TCR beta cDNA molecule by a template-switch 5' adaptor carrying 12 random nucleotides. Each sample yielded at least 2.5 million CDR3-containing paired-end reads. First-strand cDNA was synthesized from all RNA with the Mint cDNA synthesis kit, primed by a TRBC-specific oligonucleotide. After uracil-DNA glycosylase treatment, a first 18-cycle PCR used universal primers M1SS and BC2_uni_R on all cDNA. On the authors' methods: Each sample was normalized by randomly selecting 1 million high-quality reads, each carrying a distinct molecular identifier. Reads with shared molecular identifiers were discarded instead of being binned into consensus sequences. MiTCR, with a Q25 quality threshold and the strictest error-elimination algorithm, was used for CDR3 identification, clonotype clustering and error correction. A nonparametric unseen species model with Euler transformation was used to estimate lower-bound total TCR beta diversity. TCRdb applied fastp at Q25 and MiXCR to the public reads, then kept only in-frame beta chains. When rows share a CDR3 protein, they turn into one entry using the most common DNA and genes. These V and J calls are TCRdb output, not the study's own analysis. Counted in this sample were hundreds of thousands of distinct CDR3 sequences; about 62% of them appeared once. The ten largest account for 28% of the sample.

This record belongs to a study of blood T cells in healthy people across ages (dated by TCRdb to between 2014 and 2017). General notes on the study: In model experiments, template switching captured roughly one uniquely barcoded TCR beta cDNA molecule for every two T cells. Using deep sequencing normalized with unique cDNA molecular identifiers, the study measured how TCR beta repertoire diversity changes with age. The donors were divided into four age groups: young (average roughly 17 years), middle-aged (around 41), aged (around 59) and long-lived (about 84). To avoid experimental bias, donors of different ages were randomly spread across the sequencing lanes. For two donors (one aged 18 to 30 and one aged 80 or older), the study analyzed two additional independent replicas of 1 million unique cDNA reads from the same blood draw. The paper as a whole reports these results and caveats: Bulk unsorted PBMC profiling prevented conclusive comparison of naive and antigen-experienced compartments. The percentage of naive T cells measured by flow cytometry correlated strongly with observed TCR beta diversity. As age increased, observed TCR beta diversity per million T cells dropped in a roughly linear way, and a significant reduction was already evident by age 40. Compared with the aged group, the long-lived group had more naive CD4+ T cells, fewer expanded clones and increased TCR diversity, a pattern suggesting age selection. Because the CMV infection status of the donors was unknown, age-related changes in expanded clonotypes may potentially have been confounded. Estimates of total diversity based on one million sequenced T cells were regarded as lower bounds and as underestimates.

The rearrangement combines TRBV6-5 with TRBJ2-1; the D gene identity is not certain. The sequencing sample was made of blood. This receptor was obtained from a man between 25 and 39 years old in good health. The DNA sequence is as follows: TGTGTCAGCAGCTCCGCCAAGGAGCAGTTCTTC. This translates into CVSSSAKEQFF.